This TCR beta chain was recovered during a study of PD-1 blockade in classical Hodgkin lymphoma. Study-wide findings and caveats: Repertoire differences have undefined causes, possibly disease activity or prior therapy. The study found that TCR diversity rose significantly by C4D1 in CD4+ but not CD8+ cells.

All patients experienced relapse after autologous stem cell transplantation, and brentuximab vedotin exposure was variable. This clone was recorded once. What it recognizes is unknown. The germline CDR1 and CDR2 sequences are LNHDA and SQIVND (reference sequence). The V gene lost 2 bases and the J gene lost 0 bases, with 8 bases spanning the gap. CDR3 length equals 15 residues. Produced via immunoSEQ multiplex PCR; TCRdb's table is partial and in-frame only. This table has around 19,000 clones, 77% appearing once. The gene calls are TRBV19 and TRBJ1-3; unclear D gene. Sequences were derived from peripheral blood mononuclear cells (PBMCs), sampled before the second cycle of nivolumab. The TCR sequence derives from a human donor with classical Hodgkin lymphoma. The CDR3 nucleotides read TGTGCCAGTAGTATATTGGGCATCTCTGGAAACACCATATATTTT. Translating gives CASSILGISGNTIYF. Full variable domain (rest looked up from reference TRBV19 and TRBJ1-3): DGGITQSPKYLFRKEGQNVTLSCEQNLNHDAMYWYRQDPGQGLRLIYYSQIVNDFQKGDIAEGYSVSREKKESFPLTVTSAQKNPTAFYLCASSILGISGNTIYFGEGSWLTVV.